Included here is one T cell receptor (beta chain) sequence, with context. The antigen is undetermined. This sample was taken from a study of T cell responses to AZD1222 COVID-19 vaccine. The overall study: Some second doses came at about 4 weeks and others at about 12 weeks; these were pooled.

The length of the CDR3 is 13 residues. V lost 5 bases and J 6 bases, leaving 14 bases between the germline ends. The method was immunoSEQ multiplex PCR; TCRdb's version includes in-frame clones alone and lacks a portion of them. The data show 100,000 to 150,000 clones, more than 85% seen once. Points from the study as a whole: Seropositive at baseline were only five or six AZD1222 recipients. Distributed over spike, vaccine-associated CD4 TCRs predominated at 160-218 and 743-854.

The sample was peripheral blood, taken on day 0 of AZD1222 vaccination. The V and J genes are TRBV12-3 or TRBV12-4 and TRBJ2-7; D is unresolved. The TCR comes from an adult in good health. The CDR3 DNA is TGTGCCAGCAGTGTCGGACCCACCATCGAGCAGTACTTC. This encodes CASSVGPTIEQYF.